The 7 T cell receptor beta chains given below trace back to one sample, sequenced in a study of radiotherapy plus CTLA-4 blockade in lung cancer. Repertoires were generated with immunoSEQ multiplex PCR, while TCRdb's copy carries only in-frame clones and drops some. The sample lists some 34,000 clones, 55% to 80% seen once, with under 13% in the top ten. Material: peripheral blood, obtained from a patient treated with radiotherapy plus ipilimumab. The receptors were sampled from a human donor with non-small cell lung cancer who had stable disease on radiotherapy plus ipilimumab.

The V gene is TRBV7-9, the J gene TRBJ2-1, with 11 nucleotides matching TRBD1. The CDR3 length is 17 residues. Unmatched junction bases numbered 18, after V lost 5 bases and J lost 12 bases. Germline assignment: CDR1 SEHNR and CDR2 FQNEAQ (reference sequence). This CDR3 is CASSRRGGWTGGLGQFF. In DNA, the CDR3 is TGTGCCAGCAGCCGTAGGGGCGGGTGGACAGGGGGCTTGGGGCAGTTCTTC.

There are a few counts of this clone. This sequence joins TRBV19 and TRBJ1-1; the D gene is possibly TRBD1 (5 bases). The CDR3 extends over 14 amino acids. Germline-derived CDR1 and CDR2 are LNHDA and SQIVND (reference sequence). V was shortened by 7 bases and J by 0 bases, with 12 bases between the two germline ends. DNA of the CDR3: TGTGCCAGTAACTCGCAGGGCATGAACACTGAAGCTTTCTTT. It yields the protein CASNSQGMNTEAFF.

The genes are TRBV10-1 and TRBJ1-5; 12 bases are shared with TRBD1. There are 14 residues in the CDR3. Germline CDR1 WNHNN, CDR2 SYGVQD (reference sequence). Trimming at V came to 8 bases and at J to 7 bases, leaving 6 bases not matched to a gene. CDR3 nucleotide sequence: TGCGCCAGCTTCCCGGGACAGGGGGCGCAGCCCCAGCATTTT. Translated: CASFPGQGAQPQHF.

The chain joins TRBV27 to TRBJ1-2; 12 bases are shared with TRBD1. From germline, CDR1 is MNHEY and CDR2 SMNVEV (reference sequence). After removal of 9 bases from V and 7 bases from J, the junction contained 6 bases not matched to a gene. The CDR3 is 13 amino acids. This CDR3 reads CASRGQGAGGYTF. The CDR3 nucleotides read TGTGCCAGTAGGGGACAGGGGGCAGGTGGCTACACCTTC.

The chain employs TRBV25-1 and TRBJ2-1, with 8 nucleotides matching TRBD1. Per the germline V gene, CDR1 is MGHDK and CDR2 is SYGVNS. This CDR3 is built from 14 residues. Trimming removed 5 bases from V and 3 bases from J; junction bases left unmatched: 3. CDR3 loop: CASSRQGFYNEQFF. Written as DNA, the CDR3 is TGTGCCAGCAGTAGACAGGGGTTCTACAATGAGCAGTTCTTC.

The chain recombines TRBV7-9 with TRBJ2-1; 10 bases are a match to TRBD1. Germline trimming cut 5 bases from V and 7 bases from J; bases unmatched to any gene: 11. CDR3 length: 16 amino acids. CDR1 and CDR2 from the germline V gene are SEHNR and FQNEAQ (reference sequence). CDR3 coding DNA: TGTGCCAGCAGCCCAACGTTTGGGACAGGGGTTAATGAGCAGTTCTTC. It codes for CASSPTFGTGVNEQFF.

The chain uses TRBV2 and TRBJ1-6; D might be TRBD1 (5 bases). Germline V gene data show CDR1 as SNHLY and CDR2 as FYNNEI. Trimming shortened V by 10 bases and J by 14 bases, and 15 bases separated the two germline ends. The length of the CDR3 is 11 residues. The CDR3 nucleotides read TGTGCCACGACCATCAAAGGGGCCCTCCACTTT. Residues: CATTIKGALHF.